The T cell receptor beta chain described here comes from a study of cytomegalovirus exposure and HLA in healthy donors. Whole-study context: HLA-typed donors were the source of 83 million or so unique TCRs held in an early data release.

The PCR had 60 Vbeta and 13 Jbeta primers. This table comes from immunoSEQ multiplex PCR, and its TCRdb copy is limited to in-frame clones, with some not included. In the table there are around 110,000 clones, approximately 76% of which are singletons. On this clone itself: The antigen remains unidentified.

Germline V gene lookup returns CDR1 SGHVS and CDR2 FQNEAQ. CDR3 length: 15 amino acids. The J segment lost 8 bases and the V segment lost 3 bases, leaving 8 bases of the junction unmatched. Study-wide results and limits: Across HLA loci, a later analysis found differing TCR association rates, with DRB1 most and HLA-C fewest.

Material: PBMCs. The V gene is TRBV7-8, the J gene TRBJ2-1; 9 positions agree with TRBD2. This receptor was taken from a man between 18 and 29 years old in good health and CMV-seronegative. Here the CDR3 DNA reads TGTGCCAGCAGCTTCTTCCTAGCGGGGTCGGATGAGCAGTTCTTC. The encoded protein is CASSFFLAGSDEQFF.